This T cell receptor beta chain was captured in a study of identical twins. Template switching supplied a universal primer site; unique molecular identifiers were carried on the cDNA. TCRdb used MiXCR to reprocess the 5' RACE reads, holding one entry per CDR3 protein. The repertoire consists of roughly 480,000 distinct CDR3 sequences, with less than 25% occurring once and the leading ten covering approximately 2.9%. V was clipped by 0 bases and J by 0 bases; unmatched bases: 8. CDR3 size: 19 residues. Germline assignment: CDR1 MNHEY and CDR2 SVGAGI. The sample was also reused in another study, on T cells expressing NK-cell markers. As that report states: Researchers report these clonotypes also headed the CD3+CD56-NKG2C+ fraction in four donors.

The V call is TRBV6-5, the J call TRBJ2-6; 7 positions match TRBD2. The source material was CD4+ T cells sorted from blood. This receptor was obtained from a woman between 18 and 30 years old in good health. CDR3 bases: TGTGCCAGCAGTTACTCTTCATCAGCGGGGTACTCTGGGGCCAACGTCCTGACTTTC. It yields the protein CASSYSSSAGYSGANVLTF.